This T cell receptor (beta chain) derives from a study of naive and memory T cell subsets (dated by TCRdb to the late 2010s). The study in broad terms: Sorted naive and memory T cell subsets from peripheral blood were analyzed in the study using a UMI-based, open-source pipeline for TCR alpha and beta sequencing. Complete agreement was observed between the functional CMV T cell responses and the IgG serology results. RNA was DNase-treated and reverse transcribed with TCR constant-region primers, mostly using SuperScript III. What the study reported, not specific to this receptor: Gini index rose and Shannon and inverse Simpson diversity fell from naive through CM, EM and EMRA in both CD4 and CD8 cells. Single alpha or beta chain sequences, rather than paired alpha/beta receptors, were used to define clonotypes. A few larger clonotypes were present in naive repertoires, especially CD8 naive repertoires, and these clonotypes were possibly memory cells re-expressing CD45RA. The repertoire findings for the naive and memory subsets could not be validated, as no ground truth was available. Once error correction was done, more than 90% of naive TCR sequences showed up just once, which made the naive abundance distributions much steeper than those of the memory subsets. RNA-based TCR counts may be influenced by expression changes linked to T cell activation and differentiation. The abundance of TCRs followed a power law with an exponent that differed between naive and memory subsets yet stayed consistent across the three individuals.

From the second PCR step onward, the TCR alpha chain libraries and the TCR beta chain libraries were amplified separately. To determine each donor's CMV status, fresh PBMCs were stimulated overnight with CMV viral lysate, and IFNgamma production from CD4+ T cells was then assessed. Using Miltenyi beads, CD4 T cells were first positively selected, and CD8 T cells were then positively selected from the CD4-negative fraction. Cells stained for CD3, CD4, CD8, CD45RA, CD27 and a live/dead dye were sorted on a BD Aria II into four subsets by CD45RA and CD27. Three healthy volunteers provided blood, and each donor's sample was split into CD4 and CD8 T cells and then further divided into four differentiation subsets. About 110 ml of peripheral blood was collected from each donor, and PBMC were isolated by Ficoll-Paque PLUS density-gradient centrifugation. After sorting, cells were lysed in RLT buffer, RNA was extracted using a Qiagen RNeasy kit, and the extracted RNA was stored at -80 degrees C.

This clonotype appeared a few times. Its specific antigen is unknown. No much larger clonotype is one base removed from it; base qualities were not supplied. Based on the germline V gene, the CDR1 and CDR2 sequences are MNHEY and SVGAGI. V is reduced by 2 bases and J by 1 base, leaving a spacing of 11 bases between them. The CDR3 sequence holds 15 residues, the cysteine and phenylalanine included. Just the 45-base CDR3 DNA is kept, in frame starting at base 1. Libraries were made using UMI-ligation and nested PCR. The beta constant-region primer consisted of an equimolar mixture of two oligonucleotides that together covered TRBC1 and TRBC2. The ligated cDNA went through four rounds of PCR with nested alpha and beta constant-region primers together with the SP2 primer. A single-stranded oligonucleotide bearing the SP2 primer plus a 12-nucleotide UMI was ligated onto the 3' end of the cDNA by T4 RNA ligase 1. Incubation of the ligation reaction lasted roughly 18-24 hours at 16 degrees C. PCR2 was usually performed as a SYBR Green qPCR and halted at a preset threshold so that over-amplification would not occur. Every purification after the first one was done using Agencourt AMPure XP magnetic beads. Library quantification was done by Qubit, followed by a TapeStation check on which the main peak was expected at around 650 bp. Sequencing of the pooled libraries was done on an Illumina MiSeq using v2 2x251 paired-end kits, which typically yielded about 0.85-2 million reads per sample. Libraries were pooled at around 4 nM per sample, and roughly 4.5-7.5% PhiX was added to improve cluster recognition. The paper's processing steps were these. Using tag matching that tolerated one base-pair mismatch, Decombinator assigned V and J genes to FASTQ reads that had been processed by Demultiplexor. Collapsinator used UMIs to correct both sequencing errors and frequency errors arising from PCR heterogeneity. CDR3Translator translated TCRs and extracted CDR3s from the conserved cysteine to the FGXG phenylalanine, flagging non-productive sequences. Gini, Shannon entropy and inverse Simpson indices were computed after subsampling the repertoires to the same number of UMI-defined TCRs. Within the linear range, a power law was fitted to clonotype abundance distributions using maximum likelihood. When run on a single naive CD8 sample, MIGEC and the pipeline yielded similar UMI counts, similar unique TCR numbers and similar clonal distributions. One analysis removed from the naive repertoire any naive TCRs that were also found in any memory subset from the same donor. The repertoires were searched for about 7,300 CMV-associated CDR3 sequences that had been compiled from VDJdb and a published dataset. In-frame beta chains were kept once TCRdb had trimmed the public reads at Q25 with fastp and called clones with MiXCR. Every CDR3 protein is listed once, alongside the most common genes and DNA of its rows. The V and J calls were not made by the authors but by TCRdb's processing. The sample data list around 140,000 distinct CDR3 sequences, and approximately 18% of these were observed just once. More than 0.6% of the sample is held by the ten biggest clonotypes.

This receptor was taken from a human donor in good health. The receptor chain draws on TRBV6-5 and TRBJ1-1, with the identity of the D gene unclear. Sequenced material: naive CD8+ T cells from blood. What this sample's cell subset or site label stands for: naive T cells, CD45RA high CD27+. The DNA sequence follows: TGTGCCAGCAGTTACCGGCGGCCCAGGAACACTGAAGCTTTCTTT. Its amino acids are CASSYRRPRNTEAFF.